The next 8 T cell receptor beta chains were all read from a single sample in a study of response to subunit inactivated influenza vaccine. From the RT-PCR reads, TCRdb called clonotypes with MiXCR, one entry per CDR3 protein. Of 650,000 to 850,000 distinct CDR3 sequences in the sample, about 15% are singletons; the top ten hold 5.5% to 7%. The sample consisted of PBMCs from blood, taken roughly 2 weeks before vaccination. The source of these receptors is a man aged 45-65 years who received an inactivated influenza vaccine.

This clonotype has ten or more counts. The chain has TRBV5-1 and TRBJ2-3, with TRBD2 matching 13 bases. V shed 4 bases and J 6 bases; nucleotides not matched to a gene: 11. Germline loops: CDR1 SGHRS, CDR2 YFSETQ. The CDR3 runs to 17 residues. The CDR3 coding sequence is TGCGCCAGCAGCATGACGACTAGCGGGAGGTACCTTGATACGCAGTATTTT. As protein: CASSMTTSGRYLDTQYF.

V and J are TRBV7-9 and TRBJ2-5; D is uncertain. Trimming took off 5 bases at V and 5 bases at J, with 6 bases between the two ends. The V gene's germline CDR1 is SEHNR and CDR2 FQNEAQ (reference sequence). This CDR3 contains 11 residues. The CDR3 DNA reads as TGTGCCAGCAGCATGCTTGAGACCCAGTACTTC. Translating it yields CASSMLETQYF.

Ten or more counts support this clonotype. The chain couples TRBV4-2 to TRBJ1-5; D is uncertain. The CDR3 sequence is 16 residues long. Germline CDR1 reads LGHNA; CDR2 reads YNFKEQ. Trimming cost V 1 base and J 2 bases, with 12 bases left between them. CDR3 in DNA: TGTGCCAGCAGCCAAGTGCGGGGTGGGGGCAATCAGCCCCAGCATTTT. It is translated as CASSQVRGGGNQPQHF.

This clonotype was detected a few times. The chain is built from TRBV27 and TRBJ2-1, with a weak D call TRBD1 (6 bases). The CDR3 runs to 17 residues. Trimming removed 3 bases from V and 8 bases from J, with 23 bases in between. In germline, CDR1 is MNHEY, CDR2 SMNVEV (reference sequence). The CDR3 spells CASSLGTPATLKYEQFF. The CDR3 DNA reads TGTGCCAGCAGTTTGGGGACACCCGCAACCCTTAAGTATGAGCAGTTCTTC.

This clonotype was counted a few times. This chain connects TRBV24-1 to TRBJ1-1; D not resolved. Germline loops: CDR1 KGHDR, CDR2 SFDVKD. The V gene lost 1 base and the J gene lost 4 bases, with 6 bases spanning the gap. This CDR3 region has 13 residues. The CDR3 loop is CATSDFHGTEAFF. The CDR3 DNA is TGTGCCACCAGTGATTTTCACGGCACTGAAGCTTTCTTT.

The chain has TRBV27 and TRBJ1-1; D gene ambiguous. V lost 3 bases and J lost 8, with 13 bases in between. The CDR3 loop spans 13 amino acids. Germline CDR1 is MNHEY and CDR2 is SMNVEV (reference sequence). The DNA for the CDR3 is TGTGCCAGCAGTTTCGTCGGCCAAGGCGAAGCTTTCTTT. The encoded protein is CASSFVGQGEAFF.

This rearrangement joins TRBV11-2 to TRBJ2-7, with TRBD2 matching 11 bases. Germline CDR1 and CDR2: SGHAT and FQNNGV. V shed 2 bases and J 7 bases; nucleotides not matched to a gene: 10. The CDR3 has 16 residues. CDR3 sequence reads: CASSLSQVAGGQEQYF. The CDR3, as DNA: TGTGCCAGCAGCTTATCACAGGTAGCGGGGGGGCAGGAGCAGTACTTC.

There are a few counts of this clonotype. The chain combines TRBV4-3 with TRBJ1-2; a weak D match, TRBD1 (5 bases). The CDR3 consists of 15 residues. V gave up 4 bases and J gave up 4 bases, with 16 bases separating them. CDR1 LGHNA and CDR2 YSLEER come from the germline V gene. In DNA form, the CDR3 reads TGCGCCAGCAGCCCCGGGACCATCAGAGGCTATGGCTACACCTTC. Its protein product is CASSPGTIRGYGYTF.